Listed below are T cell receptor beta chains from one sample, sequenced in a study of blood T cells in healthy people across ages. Using its own MiXCR run on the 5' RACE reads, TCRdb lists one record per CDR3 protein. The sample holds hundreds of thousands of distinct CDR3 sequences, roughly 46% seen once. The sample comprised blood. These receptors were obtained from an elderly man in good health. CDR3s include the opening cysteine and the closing phenylalanine or tryptophan. D genes are given only for firm matches. Expanded clones get a size class; other rows say once, few or many, or leave the size out.

CDR3 length,clone size,V gene,J gene,D gene,CDR3 protein,CDR3 DNA
16,.,TRBV3-1,TRBJ1-4,.,CASSPTSAATNEKLFF,TGTGCCAGCAGCCCGACCTCGGCTGCAACTAATGAAAAACTGTTTTTT
13,few,TRBV25-1,TRBJ2-5,.,CASSPGLLSEQYF,TGTGCCAGCAGTCCTGGACTGCTAAGTGAGCAGTACTTC
19,many,TRBV7-2,TRBJ2-7,.,CASSLVRVNGAAFPYEQYF,TGTGCCAGCAGCTTAGTGAGGGTAAACGGGGCCGCGTTTCCCTACGAGCAGTACTTC
14,.,TRBV4-3,TRBJ2-1,.,CASSQDRHFNEQFF,TGCGCCAGCAGCCAAGATCGCCACTTCAATGAGCAGTTCTTC
14,.,TRBV5-1,TRBJ2-7,.,CASSEDSPQETRYF,TGCGCCAGCAGCGAAGACTCCCCGCAAGAGACCCGGTACTTC
13,few,TRBV7-9,TRBJ2-7,.,CASSLASAVEQYF,TGTGCCAGCAGCTTAGCGTCGGCCGTAGAGCAGTACTTC
14,many,TRBV29-1,TRBJ2-3,.,CSVVPYLSTDTQYF,TGCAGCGTTGTCCCATACCTTAGCACAGATACGCAGTATTTT
15,.,TRBV18,TRBJ2-1,TRBD1,CASSPPGTVLNEQFF,TGTGCCAGCTCACCACCCGGGACAGTCCTCAATGAGCAGTTCTTC
16,.,TRBV6-2/TRBV6-3,TRBJ2-5,TRBD1,CASSYELGQGMETQYF,TGTGCCAGCAGTTACGAATTGGGACAGGGGATGGAGACCCAGTACTTC
16,many,TRBV7-6,TRBJ2-1,TRBD2,CASSEGASGVPNEQFF,TGTGCCAGCAGCGAAGGGGCTAGCGGGGTCCCCAATGAGCAGTTCTTC
14,.,TRBV20-1,TRBJ2-5,.,CSARQKTFKETQYF,TGCAGTGCCCGACAGAAAACATTTAAAGAGACCCAGTACTTC
14,few,TRBV2,TRBJ1-2,.,CASSEVGELNGYTF,TGTGCCAGCAGTGAAGTCGGTGAATTAAATGGCTACACCTTC
16,.,TRBV5-1,TRBJ2-1,TRBD2,CASSLGQAGAYNEQFF,TGCGCCAGCAGCCTGGGGCAAGCGGGAGCCTACAATGAGCAGTTCTTC
17,few,TRBV7-9,TRBJ2-1,TRBD2,CASSSFSMERGNNEQFF,TGTGCCAGCAGCAGCTTCTCTATGGAGCGGGGTAACAATGAGCAGTTCTTC
15,.,TRBV5-1,TRBJ2-5,.,CASSLLGQSKETQYF,TGCGCCAGCAGCTTGCTCGGACAGTCGAAGGAGACCCAGTACTTC
13,.,TRBV12-3/TRBV12-4,TRBJ2-7,.,CASSYTDMSEQYF,TGTGCCAGCAGCTACACGGACATGAGTGAGCAGTACTTC
14,many,TRBV20-1,TRBJ2-1,TRBD1,CSAVSGQGGNEQFF,TGCAGTGCTGTTTCGGGACAGGGGGGCAATGAGCAGTTCTTC
12,.,TRBV7-9,TRBJ2-1,.,CASSTAHYEQFF,TGTGCCAGCAGCACAGCCCACTACGAGCAGTTCTTC